This TCR beta chain is from a study of T cells in Graves' hyperthyroidism and ophthalmopathy. Study overall: It was at initial diagnosis, before any treatment, that peripheral blood was collected.

Findings of the study overall: Using 13 V-J features, a model discriminated ophthalmopathy from stable hyperthyroidism.

Hyperthyroidism in the patients, aged 18 to 65, was newly diagnosed and under 2 months in duration. V was shortened by 2 bases and J by 7 bases, with 12 bases between the two germline ends. This CDR3 has 14 amino acids. Per the germline V gene, CDR1 is SGHNT and CDR2 is YENEEA. Amplification of TCR beta CDR3 regions was performed using RNA transcripts as template. When the TCR CDR3 underwent first-round RT-PCR, the HTBI primer set was used. TCRdb called the multiplex PCR reads again in MiXCR, with one record for every CDR3 protein. The sample contains approximately 700,000 distinct CDR3 sequences, less than 20% of which appear only once. In regard to this clonotype: Antigen specificity is unknown.

This sequence originates from a man aged 18 to 35 with Graves' hyperthyroidism. This chain joins TRBV11-3 and TRBJ1-5; a weak D match, TRBD1 (6 bases). The sequenced sample consisted of blood. CDR3 loop: CASSLWTVPQPQHF. The CDR3 nucleotides are TGTGCCAGCAGCTTATGGACAGTCCCACAGCCCCAGCATTTT.